This TCR beta chain was obtained from a study of T-cell reconstitution after alpha-beta-depleted transplantation in children. Study conclusions and caveats: Counts and diversity of T cells one year after transplant came mostly from newly produced T cells. Where alpha-beta T cells came from about two months after transplant was reportedly several hundred expanded graft clones.

Unique molecular identifiers tagged the TCRbeta library. TCRdb recomputed calls from the PCR reads with MiXCR, one row per CDR3 protein. The sample shows fewer than 35,000 distinct CDR3 sequences, over 15% of them seen only once. The CDR3 loop spans 11 amino acids. V was shortened by 8 bases and J by 0 bases, with 4 bases between the two germline ends. Germline CDR1 reads MGHDK; CDR2 reads SYGVNS. This clonotype was seen ten or more times. Its target is not known. The clonotype comes from a male patient aged 2-15 years who had a stem cell transplant for acute lymphoblastic leukemia, so the T cells may come from the graft donor. The sample here was PBMCs, mostly from graft donor cells, taken 60 days after TCRalphabeta/CD19-depleted stem cell transplant. V gene TRBV25-1 combines with J gene TRBJ1-1, with D uncertain. Here the CDR3 reads CASVLNTEAFF. The CDR3 nucleotides are TGTGCCAGCGTTTTGAACACTGAAGCTTTCTTT.